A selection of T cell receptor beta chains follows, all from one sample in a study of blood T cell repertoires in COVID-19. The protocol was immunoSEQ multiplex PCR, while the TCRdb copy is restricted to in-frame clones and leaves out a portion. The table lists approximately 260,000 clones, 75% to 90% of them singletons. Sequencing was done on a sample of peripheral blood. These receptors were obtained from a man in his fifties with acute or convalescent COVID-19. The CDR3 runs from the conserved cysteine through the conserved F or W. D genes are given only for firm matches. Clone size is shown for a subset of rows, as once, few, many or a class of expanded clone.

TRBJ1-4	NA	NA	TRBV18	TGTGCCAGCTCACCCGGGACACCAACTAATGAAAAACTGTTTTTT	CASSPGTPTNEKLFF
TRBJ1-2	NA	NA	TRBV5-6	TGTGCCAGCAGCTTGTCCCCTCAGAATGGCTACACCTTC	CASSLSPQNGYTF
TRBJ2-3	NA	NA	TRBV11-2	TGTGCCAGCAGCTTGGAGCCCTCTAGCGTAGATACGCAGTATTTT	CASSLEPSSVDTQYF
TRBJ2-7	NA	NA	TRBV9	TGTGCCAGCAGCGCTAGACCGTTGGGAGACGAGCAGTACTTC	CASSARPLGDEQYF
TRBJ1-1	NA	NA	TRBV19	TGTGCCAGCAAGATGGGGGCAGGGATGAACACTGAAGCTTTCTTT	CASKMGAGMNTEAFF
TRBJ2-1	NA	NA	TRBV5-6	TGTGCCAGCAGCTTGGACTTGCGGTTCCGCTCCTACAATGAGCAGTTCTTC	CASSLDLRFRSYNEQFF
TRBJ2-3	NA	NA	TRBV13	TGTGCCAGCAGCTTGCTCCGAGGGACAGATACGCAGTATTTT	CASSLLRGTDTQYF
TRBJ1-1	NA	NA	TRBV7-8	TGTGCCAGCAGCCCCAGAAGTTTTTTTATGAACACTGAAGCTTTCTTT	CASSPRSFFMNTEAFF
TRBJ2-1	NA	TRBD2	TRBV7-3	TGTGCCAGCAGCATGACTAGCGGCTCCTACAATGAGCAGTTCTTC	CASSMTSGSYNEQFF
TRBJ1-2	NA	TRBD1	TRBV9	TGTGCCAGCAGCCCACAGTGGAGGTTCCTGGGACAGCTCTATGGCTACACCTTC	CASSPQWRFLGQLYGYTF
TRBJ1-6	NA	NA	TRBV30	TGTGCCTGGAGTCTCGGAGGGCCCTCTAATTCACCCCTCCACTTT	CAWSLGGPSNSPLHF
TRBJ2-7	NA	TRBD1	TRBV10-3	TGTGCCATCAGCGACGGGACAGGGGCGCACTACGAGCAGTACTTC	CAISDGTGAHYEQYF
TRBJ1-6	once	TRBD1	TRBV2	TGTGCCAGCGACCTCCGGGACAGCAATTCACCCCTCCACTTT	CASDLRDSNSPLHF
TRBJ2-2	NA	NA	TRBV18	TGTGCCAGCTCACGGGGGGAAGCCGGGGAGCTGTTTTTT	CASSRGEAGELFF
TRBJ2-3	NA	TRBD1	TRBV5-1	TGCGCCAGCAGCGACCGGACAGGGCCCTCGACAGATACGCAGTATTTT	CASSDRTGPSTDTQYF
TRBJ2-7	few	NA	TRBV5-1	TGCGCCAGCAGCTTGGTGACAGACTACGAGCAGTACTTC	CASSLVTDYEQYF
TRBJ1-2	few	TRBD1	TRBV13	TGTGCCAGCAGCTTAGCAGGGGGCAACTATGGCTACACCTTC	CASSLAGGNYGYTF
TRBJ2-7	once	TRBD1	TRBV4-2	TGTGCCAGCAGCCTGGGACAGGGGGCGCAAAACGAGCAGTACTTC	CASSLGQGAQNEQYF
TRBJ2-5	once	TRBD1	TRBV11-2	TGTGCCAGCAGCCCGCGACAGGGGTTCGGGGAGACCCAGTACTTC	CASSPRQGFGETQYF
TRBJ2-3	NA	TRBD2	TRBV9	TGTGCCAGTCGCAGCGGGACTAGCGGAGATACGCAGTATTTT	CASRSGTSGDTQYF
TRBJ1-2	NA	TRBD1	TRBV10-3	TGTGCCATCAGTAGGACAGGGGAGGGGGGCTACACCTTC	CAISRTGEGGYTF
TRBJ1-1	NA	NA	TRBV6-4	TGTGCCAGCAGTGAGGGGGCTAGGACGAACACTGAAGCTTTCTTT	CASSEGARTNTEAFF